The 27 T cell receptor beta chains given below trace back to one sample, sequenced in a study of blood T cell repertoires in COVID-19. Some clones are missing from TCRdb's copy, which holds only in-frame ones; the method was immunoSEQ multiplex PCR. The repertoire has 60,000 to 75,000 clones, about 86% of them found once; the top ten carry around 6.5%. Sequenced material: peripheral blood. These receptors were obtained from a human donor in a cohort sampled during active COVID-19.

This chain joins TRBV5-1 and TRBJ1-2; unclear D gene. CDR1 is SGHRS, CDR2 YFSETQ, per germline. The ends were cut back, 2 bases at V and 2 bases at J, with 10 bases in the middle. The CDR3 extends over 14 amino acids. This CDR3 is CASSFSTENYGYTF. CDR3 nucleotide sequence: TGCGCCAGCAGCTTCTCCACAGAAAACTATGGCTACACCTTC.

The chain carries TRBV6-6 and TRBJ2-3; TRBD1 is a possible D gene (5 bases). The CDR3 covers 14 residues. Per germline, CDR1 MNHNY and CDR2 SVGAGI (reference sequence). Trimming took 10 bases from V and 0 from J, leaving 14 bases between them. CDR3 region: CATRMTASTDTQYF. Here the CDR3 DNA reads TGTGCCACCAGAATGACAGCTAGCACAGATACGCAGTATTTT.

This chain connects TRBV5-8 to TRBJ2-3; no reliable D call. The ends were cut back, 1 base at V and 4 bases at J, with 10 bases in the middle. CDR1 is SGHTS, CDR2 YDEGEE, per germline. The CDR3 is 14 residues long. CDR3 in amino acids: CASSLPHRADTQYF. As DNA, the CDR3 is TGTGCCAGCAGCTTGCCCCACCGCGCAGATACGCAGTATTTT.

In the case of this clone: Other DNA sequences of this sample code for an identical CDR3. The chain combines TRBV7-9 with TRBJ2-2; D unresolved. The V end was cut by 4 bases, the J end by 1 base, with 4 bases between. Germline V gene data show CDR1 as SEHNR and CDR2 as FQNEAQ (reference sequence). The CDR3 has 13 residues. The CDR3 sequence is CASSSRNTGELFF. The CDR3 coding sequence is TGTGCCAGCAGCTCCAGGAACACCGGGGAGCTGTTTTTT.

The J gene is TRBJ2-7, the V gene TRBV7-3; 10 nucleotides align to TRBD2. Germline assignment: CDR1 SGHTA and CDR2 FQGTGA. The V and J ends lost 2 bases and 4 bases, in that order; junction bases with no gene match: 2. This CDR3 is 14 amino acids long. The CDR3 region has the DNA TGTGCCAGCAGCTTATCAGCGGGAGGGTACGAGCAGTACTTC. Protein sequence: CASSLSAGGYEQYF.

This clone was picked up one time. The V and J genes are TRBV30 and TRBJ1-5; 8 bases fit TRBD1. CDR1 and CDR2 (germline): GTSNPN, SVGIG (reference sequence). The trim removed 2 bases at V and 7 bases at J, leaving 7 bases unmatched. The CDR3 consists of 14 residues. This CDR3 reads CAWSLGQAKQPQHF. As DNA, the CDR3 is TGTGCCTGGAGTCTGGGACAGGCAAAACAGCCCCAGCATTTT.

This clone was found a few times. The V and J genes are TRBV5-5 and TRBJ2-6; D might be TRBD2 (6 bases). Trimming removed 3 bases at V and 0 bases at J, with 10 bases between. The CDR3 is 16 amino acids. Germline-derived CDR1 and CDR2 are SGHKS and YYEKEE (reference sequence). The CDR3 bases are TGTGCCAGCAGCTCGGGACTTAGCTCTGGGGCCAACGTCCTGACTTTC. Protein product: CASSSGLSSGANVLTF. The variable domain in full, with the rest retrieved from reference TRBV5-5 and TRBJ2-6, is DAGVTQSPTHLIKTRGQQVTLRCSPISGHKSVSWYQQVLGQGPQFIFQYYEKEERGRGNFPDRFSARQFPNYSSELNVNALLLGDSALYLCASSSGLSSGANVLTFGAGSRLTVL.

This rearrangement joins TRBV19 to TRBJ1-1; D is unresolved. Trimming left V 3 bases short and J 10 bases short, with 15 bases between. The germline gives CDR1 LNHDA, CDR2 SQIVND (reference sequence). The CDR3 is 13 residues long. The CDR3 here is CASSIEPTAGAFF. The CDR3 DNA follows: TGTGCCAGTAGTATCGAGCCAACAGCGGGAGCTTTCTTT.

The J gene is TRBJ2-2, the V gene TRBV9; possible D gene TRBD2, 5 bases. The CDR3 totals 15 residues. The V end lost 2 bases, the J end lost 3 bases, and 11 bases lay between the germline ends. The germline V gene encodes CDR1 SGDLS and CDR2 YYNGEE. The CDR3 sequence is CASSVYSGYTGELFF. The CDR3 nucleotides read TGTGCCAGCAGCGTTTATTCGGGGTACACCGGGGAGCTGTTTTTT.

The chain is built from TRBV10-1 and TRBJ2-3, with 14 bases matching TRBD2. The CDR3 is made up of 18 amino acids. The V gene's germline CDR1 is WNHNN and CDR2 SYGVQD (reference sequence). V was pared by 4 bases and J by 4 bases, with 10 bases of the junction left unmatched. The CDR3 coding sequence is TGCGCCAGCAGTGCCGGGACTAGCGGGAGTAGCTTGCCAGATACGCAGTATTTT. Translation gives CASSAGTSGSSLPDTQYF.

The J gene is TRBJ1-2, the V gene TRBV7-6; 7 bases map to TRBD1. The CDR3 consists of 14 residues. V was pared by 5 bases and J by 8 bases, with 11 bases of the junction left unmatched. Germline V gene sequence: CDR1 SGHVS, CDR2 FNYEAQ. CDR3 nucleotides: TGTGCCAGCAGCCCGACTCGAGCAGGGGGAGGCTACACCTTC. This translates into CASSPTRAGGGYTF.

V is TRBV9 and J is TRBJ1-5; the match to TRBD1 covers 7 bases. This CDR3 comprises 16 residues. Unmatched junction bases numbered 6, after V lost 3 bases and J lost 0 bases. CDR1 and CDR2 (germline): SGDLS, YYNGEE. CDR3 loop: CASSAGTAYSNQPQHF. The CDR3, as DNA: TGTGCCAGCAGCGCCGGGACAGCCTATAGCAATCAGCCCCAGCATTTT.

This clone has just a few counts. V and J are TRBV5-5 and TRBJ2-3; 7 bases are shared with TRBD2. The J segment lost 4 bases and the V segment lost 2 bases, leaving 7 bases of the junction unmatched. CDR3 length: 15 residues. Per germline, CDR1 SGHKS and CDR2 YYEKEE (reference sequence). CDR3 DNA: TGTGCCAGCAGCTTTTATCCGAGCGGGGCAGATACGCAGTATTTT. Protein product: CASSFYPSGADTQYF.

The rearrangement joins TRBV19 to TRBJ2-7, with D perhaps matching TRBD2 (6 bases). Germline V gene data show CDR1 as LNHDA and CDR2 as SQIVND (reference sequence). V gave up 11 bases and J gave up 4 bases, with 12 bases separating them. CDR3 size: 11 residues. The CDR3 sequence: CAAGGYYEQYF. CDR3 in DNA: TGTGCCGCTGGGGGGTATTACGAGCAGTACTTC.

The rearrangement uses TRBV11-2 and TRBJ2-7, with TRBD2 identical over 8 bases. The CDR3 is 16 amino acids. Trimming took 1 base from V and 4 from J; bases not matched to a gene: 9. Germline-derived CDR1 and CDR2 are SGHAT and FQNNGV. The chain's CDR3 is CASSLVAGGTVYEQYF. CDR3 DNA: TGTGCCAGCAGCTTAGTGGCGGGAGGCACCGTTTACGAGCAGTACTTC.

This clone has just one count. The CDR3 DNA is TGTGCCAGCTCACTAACGACAGGGCGTCGCACTGAAGCTTTCTTT. Translated, it gives CASSLTTGRRTEAFF. The chain is built from TRBV18 and TRBJ1-1; 7 bases fit TRBD1. The CDR3 loop spans 15 amino acids. After removal of 4 bases from V and 4 bases from J, the junction contained 9 bases not matched to a gene. CDR1 and CDR2 (germline): KGHSH, LQKENI.

The chain has TRBV7-9 and TRBJ1-2, with D uncertain. V was shortened by 0 bases and J by 3 bases, with 8 bases between the two germline ends. Per the germline V gene, CDR1 is SEHNR and CDR2 is FQNEAQ (reference sequence). The CDR3 spans 14 residues. CDR3: CASSLAAVDYGYTF. CDR3 in DNA: TGTGCCAGCAGCTTAGCAGCGGTGGACTATGGCTACACCTTC.

This chain links TRBV9 with TRBJ2-5; 8 nucleotides agree with TRBD2. The germline CDR1 and CDR2 sequences are SGDLS and YYNGEE. This CDR3 spans 16 amino acids. V lost 0 bases to trimming and J lost 1 base; unmatched junction nucleotides: 5. The CDR3 bases are TGTGCCAGCAGCGTAGGTAGCGGGGCCTCCCAAGAGACCCAGTACTTC. This encodes CASSVGSGASQETQYF.

The rearrangement uses TRBV7-8 and TRBJ2-4; D not resolved. V was cut by 0 bases and J by 7 bases, with 4 bases left in between. Germline CDR1 and CDR2: SGHVS and FQNEAQ. The CDR3 is 12 amino acids. This chain's CDR3 is CASSLAGNIQYF. DNA for the CDR3: TGTGCCAGCAGCTTAGCCGGGAACATTCAGTACTTC.

In its sample, this clone was seen once. One end of the junction varies from germline; a read error may be responsible. This sequence joins TRBV7-7 and TRBJ2-5, with 10 bases identical to TRBD2. Germline CDR1 and CDR2: SSHAT and FNYEAQ (reference sequence). The CDR3 contains 16 residues. The CDR3 nucleotides are TGTGCTAGCAGCCCCCTTAGCGGGGGGCCGTCAGAGACCCAGTACTTC. This encodes CASSPLSGGPSETQYF.

The chain combines TRBV4-2 with TRBJ2-7; 10 nucleotides align to TRBD1. The CDR3 consists of 16 residues. CDR1 LGHNA and CDR2 YNFKEQ come from the germline V gene. V lost 1 base to trimming and J lost 5 bases; unmatched junction nucleotides: 8. The CDR3 protein is CASSQGQGTGAHEQYF. Here the CDR3 DNA reads TGTGCCAGCAGCCAAGGCCAGGGGACAGGGGCCCACGAGCAGTACTTC.

The sample holds one count of this clone. The rearrangement uses TRBV7-3 and TRBJ1-2; D remains unclear. CDR1 and CDR2 (germline): SGHTA, FQGTGA. The CDR3 is 14 amino acids. V shed 1 base and J shed 2 bases, with 8 bases lying between them. CDR3 nucleotides: TGTGCCAGCAGCTTAAGCGGCGGAAACTATGGCTACACCTTC. Its protein product is CASSLSGGNYGYTF.

The chain has TRBV2 and TRBJ1-3; D might be TRBD1 (5 bases). Trimming took off 5 bases at V and 0 bases at J, with 17 bases between the two ends. This CDR3 has 17 amino acids. Germline assignment: CDR1 SNHLY and CDR2 FYNNEI. The CDR3 here is CASSRVGLLSSGNTIYF. The CDR3 DNA reads as TGTGCCAGCAGTAGAGTGGGACTCTTGAGCTCTGGAAACACCATATATTTT.

The V call is TRBV14, the J call TRBJ1-1; D not resolved. CDR1 is SGHDN and CDR2 is FVKESK in the germline V gene. V was pared by 0 bases and J by 1 base, with 12 bases between. CDR3 length: 16 amino acids. This CDR3 is CASSQELSRGNTEAFF. CDR3 sequence (DNA): TGTGCCAGCAGCCAAGAACTGAGCAGAGGGAACACTGAAGCTTTCTTT.

The chain has TRBV2 and TRBJ2-7; TRBD1 aligns across 7 bases. This CDR3 comprises 14 residues. V dropped 3 bases and J dropped 1; count of bases not matched to a gene: 3. The germline V gene encodes CDR1 SNHLY and CDR2 FYNNEI. CDR3 DNA sequence: TGTGCCAGCAGTGACCAGGGGGAGTCCTACGAGCAGTACTTC. It encodes CASSDQGESYEQYF.

The chain combines TRBV5-1 with TRBJ2-2; the D gene is possibly TRBD1 (6 bases). This CDR3 has 18 amino acids. Germline CDR1 reads SGHRS; CDR2 reads YFSETQ. The ends were cut back, 4 bases at V and 1 base at J, with 20 bases in the middle. Here the CDR3 reads CASSPASGTHLNTGELFF. DNA for the CDR3: TGCGCCAGCAGCCCCGCCTCCGGGACACACTTGAACACCGGGGAGCTGTTTTTT.

V and J are TRBV11-3 and TRBJ2-1; 9 bases are shared with TRBD2. The ends lost 5 bases at V and 1 base at J; junction bases unmatched: 12. Germline V lookup: CDR1 SGHNT, CDR2 YENEEA. There are 18 residues in the CDR3. The CDR3 spells CASSPGGSGSGSYNEQFF. CDR3 in DNA: TGTGCCAGCAGCCCGGGGGGTAGCGGGAGTGGTTCCTACAATGAGCAGTTCTTC.